Presented here are 29 T cell receptor beta chains from one specimen sequenced in a study of cytomegalovirus exposure and HLA in healthy donors. Researchers ran the PCR with 60 Vbeta and 13 Jbeta primers. TCRdb keeps only in-frame clones here, not all; method: immunoSEQ multiplex PCR. Of roughly 130,000 clones listed, less than 85% are singletons. Material for sequencing was PBMCs. Receptors were obtained from a middle-aged woman in good health and CMV-seropositive.

The chain carries TRBV14 and TRBJ2-1, with TRBD2 matching over 13 bases. The CDR3 sequence is 17 residues long. CDR1 is SGHDN, CDR2 FVKESK, per germline. The trim removed 4 bases at V and 9 bases at J, leaving 12 bases unmatched. This chain's CDR3 is CASSPISGTSGIGEQFF. CDR3 bases: TGTGCCAGCAGCCCCATTTCCGGGACTAGCGGGATAGGTGAGCAGTTCTTC.

This clone was detected once. This rearrangement joins TRBV7-2 to TRBJ1-1; the match to TRBD1 covers 8 bases. CDR3 length: 12 residues. With V trimmed by 2 bases and J by 11 bases, 4 bases remained unmatched. The V gene's germline CDR1 is SGHTA and CDR2 FQGNSA. The CDR3 coding sequence is TGTGCCAGCAGCTTAACAGGGGGAAGGGCTTTCTTT. This sequence encodes CASSLTGGRAFF.

This chain joins TRBV6-5 and TRBJ2-3; 9 positions match TRBD1. After removal of 4 bases from V and 2 bases from J, the junction contained 4 bases not matched to a gene. There are 15 residues in the CDR3. Looked up from germline, CDR1 is MNHEY and CDR2 is SVGAGI. The CDR3 nucleotides read TGTGCCAGCAGTTCACAGGGGGCCCTCACAGATACGCAGTATTTT. Translated: CASSSQGALTDTQYF.

This clone appeared a single time. V and J are TRBV5-1 and TRBJ1-1, with a weak D call TRBD1 (6 bases). This CDR3 contains 15 residues. Germline-derived CDR1 and CDR2 are SGHRS and YFSETQ. The ends were cut back, 0 bases at V and 5 bases at J, with 14 bases in the middle. The CDR3 is CASSLGRGQSTEAFF. The CDR3 nucleotides are TGCGCCAGCAGCTTGGGCCGTGGACAGAGTACTGAAGCTTTCTTT.

The chain couples TRBV19 to TRBJ1-1, with D maybe TRBD1 (6 bases). Trimming cost V 1 base and J 10 bases, with 13 bases left between them. Germline V gene sequence: CDR1 LNHDA, CDR2 SQIVND (reference sequence). CDR3 size: 13 residues. The CDR3 nucleotides read TGTGCCAGTAGTATAGCTGGGGGACAAGGAGCTTTCTTT. Amino acids: CASSIAGGQGAFF. The full variable domain, rest sourced from reference TRBV19 and TRBJ1-1, is DGGITQSPKYLFRKEGQNVTLSCEQNLNHDAMYWYRQDPGQGLRLIYYSQIVNDFQKGDIAEGYSVSREKKESFPLTVTSAQKNPTAFYLCASSIAGGQGAFFGQGTRLTVV.

This clone has a handful of counts. The genes are TRBV2 and TRBJ2-1; D is perhaps TRBD2 (7 bases). CDR3 length: 15 amino acids. Germline V CDR1 and CDR2: SNHLY, FYNNEI. The germline V and J ends were trimmed by 9 bases and 0 bases, with 15 bases remaining between them. This chain's CDR3 is CARGGDLSSYNEQFF. Here the CDR3 DNA reads TGTGCCAGAGGGGGGGACTTAAGCTCCTACAATGAGCAGTTCTTC.

The chain employs TRBV9 and TRBJ1-1, with D unresolved. The V gene's germline CDR1 is SGDLS and CDR2 YYNGEE. The CDR3 runs 14 residues. V lost 4 bases and J 1 base, leaving 11 bases between the germline ends. This chain's CDR3 is CASSLGVGNTEAFF. DNA for the CDR3: TGTGCCAGCAGCCTCGGGGTGGGGAACACTGAAGCTTTCTTT.

This rearrangement joins TRBV6-6 to TRBJ2-1; possibly TRBD2 for D (5 bases). Looked up from germline, CDR1 is MNHNY and CDR2 is SVGAGI (reference sequence). The length of the CDR3 is 15 residues. V lost 3 bases and J lost 0, with 9 bases in between. CDR3 region: CASSYTSFSYNEQFF. The DNA for the CDR3 is TGTGCCAGCAGTTATACTAGTTTCTCCTACAATGAGCAGTTCTTC.

This clone has a handful of counts. The chain carries TRBV7-3 and TRBJ1-5; no reliable D call. Trimming took 3 bases from V and 3 from J, leaving 9 bases between them. The CDR3 has 14 residues. Germline assignment: CDR1 SGHTA and CDR2 FQGTGA. CDR3 protein: CASSLGGNNQPQHF. Here the CDR3 DNA reads TGTGCCAGCAGCTTGGGAGGGAACAATCAGCCCCAGCATTTT.

This clone was counted a single time. The chain links TRBV5-1 to TRBJ1-6; 9 nucleotides line up with TRBD1. Germline CDR1 and CDR2: SGHRS and YFSETQ. CDR3 length: 14 amino acids. Trimming removed 7 bases from V and 9 bases from J; junction bases left unmatched: 8. The CDR3, as DNA: TGCGCCAGCGAAGTTGGACAGGGGTCTTCACCCCTCCACTTT. Encoded protein: CASEVGQGSSPLHF.

V usage is TRBV4-2 and J usage is TRBJ2-1, with TRBD2 matching 12 bases. Germline V gene lookup returns CDR1 LGHNA and CDR2 YNFKEQ. The junction had 7 bases not matched to a gene; V was cut back by 0 bases and J by 7 bases. This CDR3 region has 17 residues. The CDR3 nucleotides are TGTGCCAGCAGCCAAGAGCGGCTAGCGGGGGGGCCGAATGAGCAGTTCTTC. It codes for CASSQERLAGGPNEQFF.

The gene calls are TRBV5-8 and TRBJ1-4, with 8 bases aligning to TRBD1. The CDR3 contains 15 residues. V dropped 5 bases and J dropped 3; count of bases not matched to a gene: 6. Per the germline V gene, CDR1 is SGHTS and CDR2 is YDEGEE. The CDR3 loop reads CASRTQGAANEKLFF. The CDR3 DNA follows: TGTGCCAGCAGGACTCAGGGGGCGGCTAATGAAAAACTGTTTTTT.

The chain is built from TRBV29-1 and TRBJ2-1; TRBD1 matches at 9 bases. CDR1 is SQVTM, CDR2 ANQGSEA, per germline. CDR3 length: 13 residues. V shed 8 bases, J shed 8 bases, and the junction held 10 bases outside the gene matches. The CDR3 here is CSLTGGASDEQFF. For the CDR3, the DNA is TGCAGCCTTACAGGGGGCGCTTCCGATGAGCAGTTCTTC.

The sample holds a few counts of this clone. This sequence joins TRBV6-6 and TRBJ1-5; no definite D call. The CDR3 consists of 12 residues. CDR1 is MNHNY and CDR2 is SVGAGI in the germline V gene (reference sequence). The germline V and J ends were trimmed by 7 bases and 2 bases, with 6 bases remaining between them. The chain's CDR3 is CASNTGNQPQHF. The CDR3 nucleotides are TGTGCCAGCAACACAGGCAATCAGCCCCAGCATTTT.

This chain links TRBV7-9 with TRBJ1-1, with D uncertain. Germline V gives CDR1 SEHNR, CDR2 FQNEAQ (reference sequence). This CDR3 spans 14 amino acids. Trimming stripped 3 bases from V and 4 bases from J, with 12 bases between. CDR3 loop: CASSFPTPGTEAFF. The DNA of the CDR3 is TGTGCCAGCAGCTTTCCGACACCCGGCACTGAAGCTTTCTTT.

The gene calls are TRBV2 and TRBJ2-1, with D possibly being TRBD2 (6 bases). The CDR3 extends over 13 amino acids. V lost 4 bases, J lost 7 bases, and 11 bases lay in between. Germline V gene data show CDR1 as SNHLY and CDR2 as FYNNEI. Here the CDR3 reads CASSAGLVNEQFF. The CDR3 nucleotides read TGTGCCAGCAGTGCGGGACTCGTTAATGAGCAGTTCTTC.

The chain employs TRBV7-6 and TRBJ1-3; D is ambiguous. The germline V gene has CDR1 SGHVS and CDR2 FNYEAQ. This CDR3 spans 16 amino acids. Trimming removed 2 bases at V and 0 bases at J, with 11 bases between. For the CDR3, the DNA is TGTGCCAGCAGCTTACGGTACGGAGCCTCTGGAAACACCATATATTTT. Amino acids: CASSLRYGASGNTIYF.

The chain couples TRBV4-3 to TRBJ2-1; D is possibly TRBD2 (5 bases). The V and J ends lost 0 bases and 0 bases respectively, with 9 bases between them. This CDR3 has 16 amino acids. Germline V lookup: CDR1 LGHNA, CDR2 YSLEER. The CDR3 DNA is TGCGCCAGCAGCCAAGATCTGGCGGGCTCCTACAATGAGCAGTTCTTC. It codes for CASSQDLAGSYNEQFF.

This clone was seen a few times. The J gene is TRBJ2-3, the V gene TRBV7-9; 11 bases are shared with TRBD1. The ends lost 5 bases at V and 5 bases at J; junction bases unmatched: 6. The CDR3 runs 15 residues. Per the germline V gene, CDR1 is SEHNR and CDR2 is FQNEAQ (reference sequence). CDR3 sequence (DNA): TGTGCCAGCAGCACCGGGACAGGGGGGTTAGATACGCAGTATTTT. This encodes CASSTGTGGLDTQYF.

J is TRBJ1-1 and V is TRBV2; D remains ambiguous. The germline CDR1 and CDR2 sequences are SNHLY and FYNNEI. The CDR3 totals 12 residues. V was pared by 9 bases and J by 1 base, with 9 bases between. Here the CDR3 reads CASCTQNTEAFF. For the CDR3, the DNA is TGTGCCAGTTGTACACAGAACACTGAAGCTTTCTTT. The complete variable domain, with remaining parts taken from reference TRBV2 and TRBJ1-1, reads EPEVTQTPSHQVTQMGQEVILRCVPISNHLYFYWYRQILGQKVEFLVSFYNNEISEKSEIFDDQFSVERPDGSNFTLKIRSTKLEDSAMYFCASCTQNTEAFFGQGTRLTVV.

CDR3 residues: CASSYSLAGGRNEQFF. The CDR3 nucleotides read TGTGCCAGCAGTTACTCCCTAGCGGGAGGGAGAAATGAGCAGTTCTTC. The V and J genes are TRBV6-5 and TRBJ2-1; 12 nucleotides align to TRBD2. The ends lost 0 bases at V and 7 bases at J; junction bases unmatched: 4. CDR3 length: 16 residues. Germline V lookup: CDR1 MNHEY, CDR2 SVGAGI.

The V gene is TRBV9, the J gene TRBJ1-5; 7 bases agree with TRBD1. The CDR3 sequence is 14 residues long. CDR1 and CDR2 from the germline V gene are SGDLS and YYNGEE. The junction had 3 bases not matched to a gene; V was cut back by 0 bases and J by 6 bases. The CDR3 spells CASSVGTGFQPQHF. The CDR3 DNA is TGTGCCAGCAGCGTAGGGACAGGTTTTCAGCCCCAGCATTTT.

This CDR3 reads CASTRRPTDTQYF. Here the CDR3 DNA reads TGTGCCAGCACGAGGAGGCCCACAGATACGCAGTATTTT. The chain uses TRBV6-5 and TRBJ2-3; D is possibly TRBD2 (5 bases). Germline-derived CDR1 and CDR2 are MNHEY and SVGAGI. V gave up 7 bases and J gave up 2 bases, with 10 bases separating them. This CDR3 is built from 13 residues.

The V call is TRBV5-1, the J call TRBJ1-4; D might be TRBD1 (6 bases). This CDR3 is 15 amino acids long. Germline CDR1 is SGHRS and CDR2 is YFSETQ. With 2 bases removed from V and 0 bases from J, the gap between germline ends came to 8 bases. The CDR3 loop is CASSLDRTTNEKLFF. The DNA for the CDR3 is TGCGCCAGCAGCTTAGACAGGACAACTAATGAAAAACTGTTTTTT.

Here the CDR3 DNA reads TGTGCCTGGCGAATTGGGACAGGGGGCCCCGCGGAGACCCAGTACTTC. This translates into CAWRIGTGGPAETQYF. The genes are TRBV30 and TRBJ2-5; 12 positions agree with TRBD1. V trimming: 5 bases; J trimming: 5 bases; junction bases outside the gene matches: 12. Germline values: CDR1 GTSNPN, CDR2 SVGIG (reference sequence). CDR3 length: 16 residues.

The chain has TRBV6-5 and TRBJ2-7, with 8 positions matching TRBD2. CDR1 is MNHEY and CDR2 is SVGAGI in the germline V gene. The ends lost 5 bases at V and 3 bases at J; junction bases unmatched: 9. The CDR3 totals 15 residues. CDR3 DNA: TGTGCCAGCAGTAGCCATGGTAGCGGGGTCTACGAGCAGTACTTC. As protein: CASSSHGSGVYEQYF.

In DNA form, the CDR3 reads TGTGCCAGCAGCCCCGGGACAGCGGCTGATACGCAGTATTTT. Its protein product is CASSPGTAADTQYF. The chain uses TRBV7-9 and TRBJ2-3, with 7 bases that match TRBD1. The germline gives CDR1 SEHNR, CDR2 FQNEAQ (reference sequence). With 5 bases clipped from V and 6 bases from J, the junction kept 8 bases outside the gene matches. The CDR3 has 14 amino acids.

This chain joins TRBV4-3 and TRBJ1-6; D unresolved. Germline CDR1 and CDR2: LGHNA and YSLEER. The V end was cut by 1 base, the J end by 1 base, with 14 bases between. This CDR3 is built from 18 residues. This CDR3 reads CASSQGGGGLSYNSPLHF. CDR3 nucleotides: TGCGCCAGCAGCCAAGGGGGAGGTGGGCTATCCTATAATTCACCCCTCCACTTT.

The rearrangement joins TRBV2 to TRBJ2-2; the match to TRBD2 covers 9 bases. Unmatched junction bases numbered 8, after V lost 8 bases and J lost 4 bases. This CDR3 is built from 15 residues. Germline V gene sequence: CDR1 SNHLY, CDR2 FYNNEI. Written as DNA, the CDR3 is TGTGCCAGCGGGGGGGCTAGCGGGGTCACCGGGGAGCTGTTTTTT. This translates into CASGGASGVTGELFF.